Listed below are T cell receptor beta chains from one sample, sequenced in a study of naive and memory T cell subsets. TCRdb ran MiXCR on the 5' RACE reads and lists one entry per CDR3 protein. The sample holds more than 55,000 distinct CDR3 sequences, around 8% seen once. The receptors come from a female donor in good health. Both conserved end residues are part of each CDR3. D genes are given only for firm matches. Size is stated for part of the rows, as once, few or many counts, or as a class when the clone is expanded.

v_call: TRBV5-6
d_call: TRBD2
j_call: TRBJ2-7
clone_size: few
cdr3_nt: TGTGCCAGCAGCTTGCAGCTAGCGGTCTACGAGCAGTACTTC
cdr3_aa: CASSLQLAVYEQYF

v_call: TRBV18
d_call: NA
j_call: TRBJ2-5
clone_size: NA
cdr3_nt: TGTGCCAGCTCACCACGGCAAGAGACCCAGTACTTC
cdr3_aa: CASSPRQETQYF

v_call: TRBV7-2
d_call: TRBD2
j_call: TRBJ2-3
clone_size: many
cdr3_nt: TGTGCCAGCAGCTCACTAGCGGTGCTAACAGATACGCAGTATTTT
cdr3_aa: CASSSLAVLTDTQYF

v_call: TRBV5-1
d_call: TRBD1
j_call: TRBJ1-1
clone_size: many
cdr3_nt: TGCGCCAGCAGGCAACCGGGACAGGGGTACACTGAAGCTTTCTTT
cdr3_aa: CASRQPGQGYTEAFF

v_call: TRBV29-1
d_call: NA
j_call: TRBJ2-6
clone_size: many
cdr3_nt: TGCAGCGTTGATAGTAGCTCTGGGGCCAACGTCCTGACTTTC
cdr3_aa: CSVDSSSGANVLTF

v_call: TRBV20-1
d_call: NA
j_call: TRBJ1-5
clone_size: few
cdr3_nt: TGCAGTGCTTTATCCGGGAGCAATCAGCCCCAGCATTTT
cdr3_aa: CSALSGSNQPQHF

v_call: TRBV12-3/TRBV12-4
d_call: TRBD2
j_call: TRBJ2-3
clone_size: NA
cdr3_nt: TGTGCCAGCAGCTTTCGACTAGCGGGGGGAACACAAGATACGCAGTATTTT
cdr3_aa: CASSFRLAGGTQDTQYF

v_call: TRBV4-1
d_call: NA
j_call: TRBJ2-7
clone_size: few
cdr3_nt: TGCGCCAGCAGCCAAGCTACCGGGACTTCTAGCTCCTACGAGCAGTACTTC
cdr3_aa: CASSQATGTSSSYEQYF

v_call: TRBV19
d_call: NA
j_call: TRBJ1-5
clone_size: many
cdr3_nt: TGTGCCAGTAGTCCCCGTGGAGGGGGGCAGCCCCAGCATTTT
cdr3_aa: CASSPRGGGQPQHF

v_call: TRBV14
d_call: TRBD1
j_call: TRBJ1-2
clone_size: NA
cdr3_nt: TGTGCCAGCAGTCAAGGAACAGGGGGCTATGGCTACACCTTC
cdr3_aa: CASSQGTGGYGYTF

v_call: TRBV6-5
d_call: NA
j_call: TRBJ1-2
clone_size: many
cdr3_nt: TGTGCCAGCACAGACAACAGGGTCGACTATGGCTACACCTTC
cdr3_aa: CASTDNRVDYGYTF

v_call: TRBV21-1
d_call: NA
j_call: TRBJ1-5
clone_size: many
cdr3_nt: TGTGCCAGCAGCGGACGGTTTCAGCCCCAGCATTTT
cdr3_aa: CASSGRFQPQHF

v_call: TRBV6-5
d_call: NA
j_call: TRBJ1-2
clone_size: NA
cdr3_nt: TGTGCCAGCAGTTACAAGCGGGGTGGCTACACCTTC
cdr3_aa: CASSYKRGGYTF

v_call: TRBV6-2/TRBV6-3
d_call: NA
j_call: TRBJ1-1
clone_size: NA
cdr3_nt: TGTGCCAGCGGGGGGATAACGCCGGGGCAAGTGGCTGAAGCTTTCTTT
cdr3_aa: CASGGITPGQVAEAFF

v_call: TRBV5-1
d_call: NA
j_call: TRBJ1-1
clone_size: many
cdr3_nt: TGCGCCAGCAGCCGAATTGGGGCGGTCACTGAAGCTTTCTTT
cdr3_aa: CASSRIGAVTEAFF

v_call: TRBV12-3/TRBV12-4
d_call: NA
j_call: TRBJ2-7
clone_size: NA
cdr3_nt: TGTACCAGCAGCAGGTGGGGGGAGGTGGCTGGCGAGCAGTACTTC
cdr3_aa: CTSSRWGEVAGEQYF

v_call: TRBV4-2
d_call: TRBD2
j_call: TRBJ2-7
clone_size: once
cdr3_nt: TGTGCCGGCAGCCCCTCGGGGGGTCGTTGGAAGGAGCAGTACTTC
cdr3_aa: CAGSPSGGRWKEQYF

v_call: TRBV20-1
d_call: NA
j_call: TRBJ1-2
clone_size: many
cdr3_nt: TGCAGTGCTAGAGGCCACTCTCGCACCTATGGCTACACCTTC
cdr3_aa: CSARGHSRTYGYTF

v_call: TRBV18
d_call: NA
j_call: TRBJ1-5
clone_size: many
cdr3_nt: TGTGCCAGCTCACCAGGCTCGGATCAGCCCCAGCATTTT
cdr3_aa: CASSPGSDQPQHF

v_call: TRBV5-1
d_call: TRBD1
j_call: TRBJ1-1
clone_size: few
cdr3_nt: TGCGCCAGCAGGTTCGGACAGGGGAACACTGAAGCTTTCTTT
cdr3_aa: CASRFGQGNTEAFF

v_call: TRBV6-2/TRBV6-3
d_call: NA
j_call: TRBJ2-1
clone_size: once
cdr3_nt: TGTGCCAGCAGAAAAACCGGGACAAACTACAATGAGCAGTTCTTC
cdr3_aa: CASRKTGTNYNEQFF

v_call: TRBV6-2/TRBV6-3
d_call: NA
j_call: TRBJ1-5
clone_size: NA
cdr3_nt: NA
cdr3_aa: CASSYTTSGQPQHF

v_call: TRBV5-4
d_call: NA
j_call: TRBJ2-7
clone_size: NA
cdr3_nt: TGTGCCAGCAGCTTAAAGCCGGACATATCCTACGAGCAGTACTTC
cdr3_aa: CASSLKPDISYEQYF

v_call: TRBV5-1
d_call: NA
j_call: TRBJ1-1
clone_size: many
cdr3_nt: TGCGCCAGCAGCTTTTCTTGGAACACTGAAGCTTTCTTT
cdr3_aa: CASSFSWNTEAFF

v_call: TRBV6-2/TRBV6-3
d_call: NA
j_call: TRBJ2-7
clone_size: few
cdr3_nt: TGTGCCAGCAGTTACCGCCCGTGGGGGATCTACGAGCAGTACTTC
cdr3_aa: CASSYRPWGIYEQYF

v_call: TRBV5-4
d_call: NA
j_call: TRBJ2-1
clone_size: few
cdr3_nt: TGTGCCAGCAGCCCGGGACTCGAGAACAATGAGCAGTTCTTC
cdr3_aa: CASSPGLENNEQFF

v_call: TRBV6-5
d_call: TRBD1
j_call: TRBJ2-7
clone_size: NA
cdr3_nt: TGTGCCAGCAGGAAAGACAGGGTCGGACCTTACGAGCAGTACTTC
cdr3_aa: CASRKDRVGPYEQYF

v_call: TRBV5-1
d_call: NA
j_call: TRBJ2-5
clone_size: NA
cdr3_nt: TGCGCCAGCGGGCCCGGGGGAGCGAGGCGGGAGACCCAGTACTTC
cdr3_aa: CASGPGGARRETQYF

v_call: TRBV20-1
d_call: NA
j_call: TRBJ2-5
clone_size: many
cdr3_nt: TGCAGTGGTCGGGCGACGGTCCAAGAGACCCAGTACTTC
cdr3_aa: CSGRATVQETQYF

v_call: TRBV18
d_call: NA
j_call: TRBJ2-3
clone_size: few
cdr3_nt: TGTGCCAGCTCACCCCCGGGCCCAAGCACAGATACGCAGTATTTT
cdr3_aa: CASSPPGPSTDTQYF

v_call: TRBV6-5
d_call: NA
j_call: TRBJ2-7
clone_size: many
cdr3_nt: TGTGCCAGCAGTTACTCGAGATCATGGGGGCACTACGAGCAGTACTTC
cdr3_aa: CASSYSRSWGHYEQYF

v_call: TRBV19
d_call: NA
j_call: TRBJ1-5
clone_size: NA
cdr3_nt: TGTGCCAGTAGTATGGGTTTAGGTCAGCCCCAGCATTTT
cdr3_aa: CASSMGLGQPQHF

v_call: TRBV7-2
d_call: TRBD1
j_call: TRBJ2-4
clone_size: many
cdr3_nt: TGTGCCAGCAGCTTCCGGACAGGGGGCATGTTGGACATTCAGTACTTC
cdr3_aa: CASSFRTGGMLDIQYF

v_call: TRBV6-5
d_call: NA
j_call: TRBJ1-5
clone_size: once
cdr3_nt: TGTGCCAGCAGTTACTCGCGGGGGGAAAAGAAGCCCCGGCATTTT
cdr3_aa: CASSYSRGEKKPRHF

v_call: TRBV5-1
d_call: NA
j_call: TRBJ2-1
clone_size: few
cdr3_nt: TGCGCCAGCAGTTTTGTTGTTGGCAATGAGCAGTTCTTC
cdr3_aa: CASSFVVGNEQFF

v_call: TRBV5-4
d_call: NA
j_call: TRBJ1-2
clone_size: NA
cdr3_nt: TGTGCCAGCAGCTTGGTGGGGGGAGCTAACTATGGCTACACCTTC
cdr3_aa: CASSLVGGANYGYTF

v_call: TRBV7-8
d_call: NA
j_call: TRBJ2-1
clone_size: few
cdr3_nt: TGTGCCAGCAGCTTTATAAGAAATGAGCAGTTCTTC
cdr3_aa: CASSFIRNEQFF

v_call: TRBV6-2/TRBV6-3
d_call: NA
j_call: TRBJ2-3
clone_size: few
cdr3_nt: TGTGCCAGCAGCCCCCCCTGGGATACGCAGTATTTT
cdr3_aa: CASSPPWDTQYF

v_call: TRBV28
d_call: NA
j_call: TRBJ2-3
clone_size: NA
cdr3_nt: TGTGCCAGCAGCCAATTTGGCACAGATACGCAGTATTTT
cdr3_aa: CASSQFGTDTQYF

v_call: TRBV7-3
d_call: NA
j_call: TRBJ2-1
clone_size: NA
cdr3_nt: TGTGCCAGCAGCAGTAGCGGCAATGAGCAGTTCTTC
cdr3_aa: CASSSSGNEQFF

v_call: TRBV20-1
d_call: NA
j_call: TRBJ1-3
clone_size: NA
cdr3_nt: TGCAGTGCTAGACAACAGTACTCTGGAAACACCATATATTTT
cdr3_aa: CSARQQYSGNTIYF

v_call: TRBV5-1
d_call: TRBD1
j_call: TRBJ2-3
clone_size: many
cdr3_nt: TGCGCCAGCAGCGCGCAAACAGGGGCCACAGATACGCAGTATTTT
cdr3_aa: CASSAQTGATDTQYF

v_call: TRBV20-1
d_call: TRBD1
j_call: TRBJ2-7
clone_size: many
cdr3_nt: TGCAGTGTACCGGGACAGGGGGACTACGAGCAGTACTTC
cdr3_aa: CSVPGQGDYEQYF

v_call: TRBV7-8
d_call: TRBD1
j_call: TRBJ2-7
clone_size: many
cdr3_nt: TGTGCCAGCAGCTCTCCTGGACAGGGCTACGAGCAGTACTTC
cdr3_aa: CASSSPGQGYEQYF

v_call: TRBV6-6
d_call: NA
j_call: TRBJ2-3
clone_size: NA
cdr3_nt: TGTGCCAGCAGTTCTCGGGGGGACACAGGGACAGATACGCAGTATTTT
cdr3_aa: CASSSRGDTGTDTQYF

v_call: TRBV12-3/TRBV12-4
d_call: NA
j_call: TRBJ1-1
clone_size: many
cdr3_nt: TGTGCCAGCAGTTTCGGGACCTTGAACACTGAAGCTTTCTTT
cdr3_aa: CASSFGTLNTEAFF

v_call: TRBV18
d_call: NA
j_call: TRBJ1-1
clone_size: many
cdr3_nt: TGTGCCAGCTCACCGATCAGGGATTCTGAAGCTTTCTTT
cdr3_aa: CASSPIRDSEAFF

v_call: TRBV7-8
d_call: TRBD1
j_call: TRBJ1-5
clone_size: NA
cdr3_nt: TGTGCCAGCAGCACTCGGACAGGGATCAGCCAGCCCCAGCATTTT
cdr3_aa: CASSTRTGISQPQHF

v_call: TRBV2
d_call: NA
j_call: TRBJ1-5
clone_size: many
cdr3_nt: TGTGCCAGCAGTGATTTAAATCCTAGCAATCAGCCCCAGCATTTT
cdr3_aa: CASSDLNPSNQPQHF